This is a list of T cell receptor beta chains from one sample in a study of cytomegalovirus exposure and HLA in healthy donors. The data were produced by immunoSEQ multiplex PCR, yet TCRdb's version contains in-frame clones alone and is incomplete. The sample records about 160,000 clones, roughly 80% being singletons. Material for sequencing was PBMCs. These receptors all stem from a woman aged 25-40 years in good health and CMV-seronegative. Each CDR3 is given with its conserved first and last residue. A D gene is named only where the DNA matches it firmly. Clone size is not always given. Where it is, it says once, few, many or a class for expanded clones.

j_call: TRBJ2-7
d_call: TRBD1
v_call: TRBV2
clone_size: .
cdr3_aa: CASSTGGHEQYF
cdr3_nt: TGTGCCAGCAGCACAGGGGGCCACGAGCAGTACTTC

j_call: TRBJ1-1
d_call: TRBD1
v_call: TRBV18
clone_size: .
cdr3_aa: CASSPFQGAETEAFF
cdr3_nt: TGTGCCAGCTCACCTTTCCAGGGGGCGGAAACTGAAGCTTTCTTT

j_call: TRBJ1-1
d_call: TRBD1
v_call: TRBV5-8
clone_size: .
cdr3_aa: CASSLTGGIPEAFF
cdr3_nt: TGTGCCAGCAGCTTAACAGGGGGCATCCCTGAAGCTTTCTTT

j_call: TRBJ2-2
d_call: .
v_call: TRBV19
clone_size: .
cdr3_aa: CASTRTEPSNTGELFF
cdr3_nt: TGTGCCAGTACCCGGACAGAGCCCTCGAACACCGGGGAGCTGTTTTTT

j_call: TRBJ2-3
d_call: TRBD2
v_call: TRBV7-9
clone_size: .
cdr3_aa: CASIHPGGIDTQYF
cdr3_nt: TGTGCCAGCATCCACCCGGGGGGAATAGATACGCAGTATTTT

j_call: TRBJ1-4
d_call: .
v_call: TRBV5-4
clone_size: .
cdr3_aa: CASSFKTENEKLFF
cdr3_nt: TGTGCCAGCAGCTTTAAAACAGAAAATGAAAAACTGTTTTTT

j_call: TRBJ2-7
d_call: .
v_call: TRBV7-8
clone_size: .
cdr3_aa: CASSSRRGASYEQYF
cdr3_nt: TGTGCCAGCAGCTCACGTAGGGGCGCATCCTACGAGCAGTACTTC

j_call: TRBJ1-2
d_call: .
v_call: TRBV7-2
clone_size: .
cdr3_aa: CASSLAGGGGFGYTF
cdr3_nt: TGTGCCAGCAGCTTAGCGGGGGGCGGGGGTTTTGGCTACACCTTC

j_call: TRBJ1-1
d_call: TRBD1
v_call: TRBV19
clone_size: .
cdr3_aa: CASSIRDSLEAFF
cdr3_nt: TGTGCCAGTAGTATCCGGGACAGCCTTGAAGCTTTCTTT

j_call: TRBJ2-3
d_call: .
v_call: TRBV2
clone_size: .
cdr3_aa: CASSVQADTQYF
cdr3_nt: TGTGCCAGCAGTGTTCAGGCAGATACGCAGTATTTT

j_call: TRBJ1-5
d_call: .
v_call: TRBV10-2
clone_size: .
cdr3_aa: CASSEFQVGQPQHF
cdr3_nt: TGCGCCAGCAGTGAGTTTCAGGTTGGTCAGCCCCAGCATTTT

j_call: TRBJ1-2
d_call: TRBD1
v_call: TRBV6-6
clone_size: .
cdr3_aa: CASSVQGDRGYTF
cdr3_nt: TGTGCCAGCAGCGTACAGGGGGATCGTGGCTACACCTTC

j_call: TRBJ2-3
d_call: TRBD2
v_call: TRBV4-2
clone_size: .
cdr3_aa: CASSPGGATDTQYF
cdr3_nt: TGTGCCAGCAGCCCCGGGGGGGCCACAGATACGCAGTATTTT

j_call: TRBJ1-2
d_call: .
v_call: TRBV30
clone_size: once
cdr3_aa: CAWMGGNGYTF
cdr3_nt: TGTGCCTGGATGGGAGGGAATGGCTACACCTTC

j_call: TRBJ2-5
d_call: TRBD1
v_call: TRBV5-1
clone_size: .
cdr3_aa: CASGQGDPGRTQYF
cdr3_nt: TGCGCCAGCGGACAGGGGGATCCGGGAAGGACCCAGTACTTC

j_call: TRBJ2-1
d_call: .
v_call: TRBV18
clone_size: .
cdr3_aa: CASSHRGGGQFF
cdr3_nt: TGTGCCAGCTCCCACAGGGGGGGTGGACAGTTCTTC

j_call: TRBJ2-1
d_call: TRBD1
v_call: TRBV7-9
clone_size: .
cdr3_aa: CASSSGDRSYNEQFF
cdr3_nt: TGTGCCAGCAGCTCGGGGGACAGGTCCTACAATGAGCAGTTCTTC

j_call: TRBJ1-1
d_call: .
v_call: TRBV2
clone_size: .
cdr3_aa: CASSGRAGETEAFF
cdr3_nt: TGTGCCAGCAGTGGGAGAGCAGGGGAGACTGAAGCTTTCTTT

j_call: TRBJ2-1
d_call: TRBD2
v_call: TRBV4-1
clone_size: .
cdr3_aa: CASSQPLGRDNEQFF
cdr3_nt: TGCGCCAGCAGCCAGCCCCTAGGGAGGGACAATGAGCAGTTCTTC

j_call: TRBJ1-5
d_call: TRBD1
v_call: TRBV28
clone_size: .
cdr3_aa: CASIQGQGGQPQHF
cdr3_nt: TGTGCCAGCATCCAAGGACAGGGAGGTCAGCCCCAGCATTTT

j_call: TRBJ1-5
d_call: TRBD1
v_call: TRBV4-1
clone_size: .
cdr3_aa: CASSFDLGTDQPQHF
cdr3_nt: TGCGCCAGCAGTTTTGACTTAGGGACAGATCAGCCCCAGCATTTT

j_call: TRBJ2-1
d_call: TRBD2
v_call: TRBV7-9
clone_size: .
cdr3_aa: CASSLSGGEILQFF
cdr3_nt: TGTGCCAGCAGCCTCTCCGGGGGGGAAATTTTACAGTTCTTC

j_call: TRBJ2-7
d_call: .
v_call: TRBV30
clone_size: few
cdr3_aa: CAWSLTKSYEQYF
cdr3_nt: TGTGCCTGGAGTCTGACTAAATCGTACGAGCAGTACTTC

j_call: TRBJ1-2
d_call: TRBD1
v_call: TRBV7-8
clone_size: .
cdr3_aa: CASSLALGQDYGYTF
cdr3_nt: TGTGCCAGCAGCTTAGCGCTCGGACAGGACTATGGCTACACCTTC

j_call: TRBJ1-1
d_call: .
v_call: TRBV7-2
clone_size: .
cdr3_aa: CASSFRPGRGSTEAFF
cdr3_nt: TGTGCCAGCAGCTTTCGCCCTGGACGAGGGAGCACTGAAGCTTTCTTT

j_call: TRBJ2-3
d_call: .
v_call: TRBV5-4
clone_size: .
cdr3_aa: CASSFLSTDTQYF
cdr3_nt: TGTGCCAGCAGCTTCCTTAGCACAGATACGCAGTATTTT

j_call: TRBJ1-1
d_call: TRBD1
v_call: TRBV7-9
clone_size: .
cdr3_aa: CASSLGRYGQGRTEAFF
cdr3_nt: TGTGCCAGCAGCTTAGGGCGTTATGGACAGGGTCGGACTGAAGCTTTCTTT

j_call: TRBJ1-4
d_call: .
v_call: TRBV4-1
clone_size: .
cdr3_aa: CASSQWNTGEKLFF
cdr3_nt: TGCGCCAGCAGCCAATGGAATACAGGAGAAAAACTGTTTTTT

j_call: TRBJ2-1
d_call: .
v_call: TRBV5-8
clone_size: .
cdr3_aa: CASSFQGASYNEQFF
cdr3_nt: TGTGCCAGCAGCTTCCAGGGCGCGTCCTACAATGAGCAGTTCTTC

j_call: TRBJ1-1
d_call: .
v_call: TRBV5-1
clone_size: .
cdr3_aa: CASSLKAGTRETEAFF
cdr3_nt: TGCGCCAGCAGCTTGAAGGCAGGGACAAGGGAAACTGAAGCTTTCTTT

j_call: TRBJ1-6
d_call: .
v_call: TRBV2
clone_size: .
cdr3_aa: CASRADGDNSPLHF
cdr3_nt: TGTGCCAGCAGAGCGGACGGAGATAATTCACCCCTCCACTTT

j_call: TRBJ1-5
d_call: .
v_call: TRBV15
clone_size: .
cdr3_aa: CATSNSGRGSSNQPQHF
cdr3_nt: TGTGCCACCAGCAACAGCGGTAGGGGGTCGAGCAATCAGCCCCAGCATTTT

j_call: TRBJ2-3
d_call: .
v_call: TRBV6-1
clone_size: .
cdr3_aa: CASSERFADTQYF
cdr3_nt: TGTGCCAGCAGTGAACGGTTTGCAGATACGCAGTATTTT

j_call: TRBJ2-5
d_call: .
v_call: TRBV15
clone_size: .
cdr3_aa: CATGRRGEETQYF
cdr3_nt: TGTGCCACCGGGAGGCGGGGAGAAGAGACCCAGTACTTC

j_call: TRBJ1-3
d_call: TRBD1
v_call: TRBV6-5
clone_size: few
cdr3_aa: CASSFGQGTIYF
cdr3_nt: TGTGCCAGCAGTTTCGGACAGGGAACCATATATTTT

j_call: TRBJ1-5
d_call: .
v_call: TRBV11-2
clone_size: .
cdr3_aa: CASSLDGVTNQPQHF
cdr3_nt: TGTGCCAGCAGCTTAGACGGGGTGACCAATCAGCCCCAGCATTTT

j_call: TRBJ2-7
d_call: .
v_call: TRBV29-1
clone_size: .
cdr3_aa: CSVDLPGSDEQYF
cdr3_nt: TGCAGCGTTGATCTCCCGGGATCTGACGAGCAGTACTTC

j_call: TRBJ1-1
d_call: .
v_call: TRBV2
clone_size: few
cdr3_aa: CASSDSTGRGGTEAFF
cdr3_nt: TGTGCCAGCAGTGATAGTACAGGTCGGGGGGGGACTGAAGCTTTCTTT

j_call: TRBJ1-2
d_call: .
v_call: TRBV5-1
clone_size: .
cdr3_aa: CASSLAVGGHGYTF
cdr3_nt: TGCGCCAGCAGCTTGGCCGTGGGGGGACATGGCTACACCTTC

j_call: TRBJ2-2
d_call: TRBD2
v_call: TRBV5-1
clone_size: few
cdr3_aa: CASRPGTSATGELFF
cdr3_nt: TGCGCCAGCAGACCCGGGACTAGCGCTACCGGGGAGCTGTTTTTT

j_call: TRBJ2-7
d_call: TRBD1
v_call: TRBV7-7
clone_size: few
cdr3_aa: CASSPGQGMYEQYF
cdr3_nt: TGTGCCAGCAGCCCGGGACAGGGGATGTACGAGCAGTACTTC

j_call: TRBJ2-1
d_call: .
v_call: TRBV7-3
clone_size: .
cdr3_aa: CASSLRPAYEQFF
cdr3_nt: TGTGCCAGCAGCTTGAGGCCAGCATATGAGCAGTTCTTC

j_call: TRBJ2-3
d_call: .
v_call: TRBV5-5
clone_size: .
cdr3_aa: CASSLGVQAPRATQYF
cdr3_nt: TGTGCCAGCAGCCTTGGTGTGCAGGCTCCGCGTGCTACGCAGTATTTT

j_call: TRBJ1-6
d_call: .
v_call: TRBV6-5
clone_size: once
cdr3_aa: CASSYSGQGTYSPLHF
cdr3_nt: TGTGCCAGCAGTTACTCGGGACAAGGAACTTATTCACCCCTCCACTTT

j_call: TRBJ2-7
d_call: .
v_call: TRBV6-6
clone_size: .
cdr3_aa: CASSSAGPFLYEQYF
cdr3_nt: TGTGCCAGCAGTTCGGCAGGGCCCTTTCTCTACGAGCAGTACTTC

j_call: TRBJ1-5
d_call: TRBD1
v_call: TRBV28
clone_size: .
cdr3_aa: CASSTPSLQGSNQPQHF
cdr3_nt: TGTGCCAGCAGCACCCCATCTTTACAGGGGAGCAATCAGCCCCAGCATTTT

j_call: TRBJ1-1
d_call: .
v_call: TRBV7-9
clone_size: .
cdr3_aa: CASSLATRDIRAFF
cdr3_nt: TGTGCCAGCAGCTTAGCGACCCGGGACATACGAGCTTTCTTT

j_call: TRBJ2-5
d_call: TRBD2
v_call: TRBV28
clone_size: once
cdr3_aa: CAKTSGIKQETQYF
cdr3_nt: TGTGCAAAAACTAGCGGCATTAAACAAGAGACCCAGTACTTC

j_call: TRBJ1-1
d_call: .
v_call: TRBV4-2
clone_size: once
cdr3_aa: CASSRKQSGFDLNTEAFF
cdr3_nt: TGTGCCAGCAGCCGTAAACAAAGTGGTTTCGACTTAAACACTGAAGCTTTCTTT

j_call: TRBJ1-2
d_call: TRBD1
v_call: TRBV7-9
clone_size: once
cdr3_aa: CASSFGDRANYGYTF
cdr3_nt: TGTGCCAGCAGCTTCGGGGACAGGGCTAACTATGGCTACACCTTC

j_call: TRBJ2-7
d_call: TRBD1
v_call: TRBV2
clone_size: once
cdr3_aa: CATSGQGTYEQYF
cdr3_nt: TGTGCCACCTCGGGACAGGGAACCTACGAGCAGTACTTC

j_call: TRBJ2-7
d_call: .
v_call: TRBV6-6
clone_size: .
cdr3_aa: CASSYPGLTSYEQYF
cdr3_nt: TGTGCCAGCAGTTACCCGGGACTTACCTCCTACGAGCAGTACTTC

j_call: TRBJ2-7
d_call: TRBD1
v_call: TRBV6-1
clone_size: few
cdr3_aa: CASSERGREQYF
cdr3_nt: TGTGCCAGCAGTGAAAGGGGGCGTGAGCAGTACTTC

j_call: TRBJ1-6
d_call: TRBD1
v_call: TRBV18
clone_size: .
cdr3_aa: CASSPNRGGSSYNSPLHF
cdr3_nt: TGTGCCAGCTCACCGAACAGGGGTGGGAGCTCCTATAATTCACCCCTCCACTTT

j_call: TRBJ1-2
d_call: TRBD1
v_call: TRBV5-4
clone_size: .
cdr3_aa: CASSPDRVNGYTF
cdr3_nt: TGTGCCAGCAGCCCGGACAGGGTGAACGGCTACACCTTC

j_call: TRBJ2-5
d_call: TRBD2
v_call: TRBV7-2
clone_size: .
cdr3_aa: CAGSLSGSVRETQYF
cdr3_nt: TGTGCCGGCAGTCTTAGCGGGTCCGTCAGGGAGACCCAGTACTTC